This entry lists 8 T cell receptor beta chains sequenced from one sample in a study of memory CD4+ T cells and cytomegalovirus serostatus. Assay used: immunoSEQ multiplex PCR; TCRdb lists only in-frame clones, some missing. This table has some 48,000 clones, around 80% appearing once. The sort gate was single viable CD3+CD4+CD8-CD45RO+ cells for memory CD4+ T cells. The sample comprised memory CD4+ T cells from blood. The receptor source for this set is an adult in good health and CMV-seronegative.

This chain joins TRBV5-4 and TRBJ2-3; D is unclear. Germline CDR1 reads SGHNT; CDR2 reads YYREEE (reference sequence). The CDR3 is made up of 14 amino acids. The V and J ends lost 4 bases and 4 bases respectively, with 13 bases between them. CDR3 DNA sequence: TGTGCCAGCAGCGGGTTACAAACCCCAGATACGCAGTATTTT. It codes for CASSGLQTPDTQYF. Filled out from reference TRBV5-4 and TRBJ2-3, the complete variable domain reads ETGVTQSPTHLIKTRGQQVTLRCSSQSGHNTVSWYQQALGQGPQFIFQYYREEENGRGNFPPRFSGLQFPNYSSELNVNALELDDSALYLCASSGLQTPDTQYFGPGTRLTVL.

This rearrangement joins TRBV27 to TRBJ1-2; 11 bases align to TRBD1. The germline CDR1 and CDR2 sequences are MNHEY and SMNVEV (reference sequence). This CDR3 contains 15 residues. The trim removed 7 bases at V and 3 bases at J, leaving 7 bases unmatched. The CDR3 nucleotides are TGTGCCAGCAAAACGGGACAGGGGGAAGACTATGGCTACACCTTC. This codes for CASKTGQGEDYGYTF.

The rearrangement uses TRBV10-1 and TRBJ2-7, with 8 nucleotides matching TRBD1. The trim removed 5 bases at V and 4 bases at J, leaving 13 bases unmatched. The germline V gene has CDR1 WNHNN and CDR2 SYGVQD (reference sequence). This CDR3 has 16 amino acids. The chain's CDR3 is CASSQVDRGAPYEQYF. DNA of the CDR3: TGCGCCAGCAGTCAAGTCGACAGGGGAGCCCCTTACGAGCAGTACTTC.

The chain is built from TRBV13 and TRBJ2-5; TRBD2 aligns across 10 bases. The germline V gene encodes CDR1 PRHDT and CDR2 FYEKMQ (reference sequence). V lost 5 bases and J lost 5; bases outside the gene matches: 8. The CDR3 consists of 15 residues. DNA of the CDR3: TGTGCCAGCAGCCGGAGAGCGGGGGGGAGGGAGACCCAGTACTTC. It yields the protein CASSRRAGGRETQYF.

J is TRBJ1-2 and V is TRBV10-3; D unresolved. Germline CDR1 reads ENHRY; CDR2 reads SYGVKD. The CDR3 runs 11 residues. V dropped 6 bases and J dropped 3 bases, with 5 bases sitting between them. Here the CDR3 DNA reads TGTGCCATCAGCCGGGACTATGGCTACACCTTC. This gives the protein CAISRDYGYTF.

The chain is built from TRBV12-5 and TRBJ2-1, with D uncertain. The germline V gene has CDR1 LGHNT and CDR2 FRNRAP. Deletions cut 6 bases from V and 1 base from J, with 7 bases between. This CDR3 is built from 13 residues. The CDR3 DNA reads TGTGCTAGTGGCGGACCGTCCTACAATGAGCAGTTCTTC. It yields the protein CASGGPSYNEQFF.

This chain joins TRBV6-1 and TRBJ2-7; TRBD2 matches at 10 bases. With 8 bases clipped from V and 3 bases from J, the junction kept 4 bases outside the gene matches. CDR3 length: 13 residues. The germline CDR1 and CDR2 sequences are MNHNS and SASEGT. CDR3: CASRTSGIYEQYF. The CDR3 DNA is TGTGCCAGCCGGACTAGCGGTATCTACGAGCAGTACTTC.

V gene TRBV28 combines with J gene TRBJ2-7; TRBD1 matches 11 bases. Germline V CDR1 and CDR2: MDHEN, SYDVKM. The CDR3 totals 15 residues. The junction had 3 bases not matched to a gene; V was cut back by 2 bases and J by 3 bases. CDR3 sequence reads: CASSLVGTGGYEQYF. The DNA for the CDR3 is TGTGCCAGCAGTTTAGTGGGGACAGGGGGCTACGAGCAGTACTTC.